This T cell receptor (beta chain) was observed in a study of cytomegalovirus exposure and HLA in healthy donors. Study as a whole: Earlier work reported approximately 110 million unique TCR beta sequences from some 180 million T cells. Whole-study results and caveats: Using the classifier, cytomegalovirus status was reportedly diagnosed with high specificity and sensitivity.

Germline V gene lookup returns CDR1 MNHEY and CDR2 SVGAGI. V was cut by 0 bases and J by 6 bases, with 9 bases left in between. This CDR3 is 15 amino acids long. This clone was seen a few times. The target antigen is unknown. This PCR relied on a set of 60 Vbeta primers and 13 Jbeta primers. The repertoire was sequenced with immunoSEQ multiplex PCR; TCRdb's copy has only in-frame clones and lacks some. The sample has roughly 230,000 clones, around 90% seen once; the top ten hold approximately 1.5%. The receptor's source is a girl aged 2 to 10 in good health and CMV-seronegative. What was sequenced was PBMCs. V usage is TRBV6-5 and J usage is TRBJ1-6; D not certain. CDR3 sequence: CASSYSRQANSPLHF. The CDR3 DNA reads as TGTGCCAGCAGTTACTCTAGGCAGGCTAATTCACCCCTCCACTTT.